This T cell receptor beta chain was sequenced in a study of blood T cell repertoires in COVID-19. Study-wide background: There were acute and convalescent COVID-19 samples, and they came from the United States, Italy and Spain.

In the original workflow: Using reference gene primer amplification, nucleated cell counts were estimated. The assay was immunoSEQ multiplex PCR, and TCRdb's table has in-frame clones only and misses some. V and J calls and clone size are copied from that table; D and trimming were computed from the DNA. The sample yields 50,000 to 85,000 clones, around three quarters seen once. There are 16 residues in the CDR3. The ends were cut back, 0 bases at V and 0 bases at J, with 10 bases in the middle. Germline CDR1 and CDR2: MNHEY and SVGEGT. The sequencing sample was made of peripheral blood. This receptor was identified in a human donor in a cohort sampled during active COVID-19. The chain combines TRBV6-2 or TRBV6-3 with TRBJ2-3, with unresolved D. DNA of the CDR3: TGTGCCAGCAGTTACTCGAGCAGGCCCAGCACAGATACGCAGTATTTT. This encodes CASSYSSRPSTDTQYF.